A selection of T cell receptor beta chains follows, all from one sample in a study of T-cell reconstitution after alpha-beta-depleted transplantation in children. TCRdb reanalysed the PCR reads using MiXCR and keeps one entry per CDR3 protein. The data contain roughly 500,000 distinct CDR3 sequences, around a third of them seen just once; the ten biggest clones take up 2% to 3%. The specimen was PBMCs from the stem cell graft donor, collected from the stem cell graft. The receptors here all came from a human donor who donated a stem cell graft to a child with aplastic anemia. CDR3s include the opening cysteine and the closing phenylalanine or tryptophan. The order of the fields is V gene, CDR3 protein.

TRBV7-2	CASSVAGHEGETQYF
TRBV20-1	CSAGRSIEETQYF
TRBV20-1	CSARVRGGNEKLFF
TRBV19	CASSVGGSWVYEQYF
TRBV2	CASSEAGYYGYTF
TRBV7-2	CASSFPGQPQHF
TRBV5-6	CASNLFEQNTEAFF
TRBV5-6	CASSLSGGHEQYF
TRBV29-1	CSVRASGRWGHTDTQYF
TRBV7-9	CASSSPLREGNEQFF
TRBV5-1	CASSLYGQETQYF
TRBV7-9	CASSWDRDYEQYF
TRBV12-3/TRBV12-4	CASRWGIGTGNQPQHF
TRBV12-3/TRBV12-4	CASSGQGDYEQYF
TRBV7-8	CASSSGQGMGYTF
TRBV7-3	CASSLLGQGNTGELFF
TRBV29-1	CSVAFIDNEQFF
TRBV12-3/TRBV12-4	CASSLLQPQETQYF
TRBV11-1	CASSFRRSTGELFF
TRBV9	CASSPTGTSGQVGELFF
TRBV5-4	CASSLFRRGKKVGTQYF
TRBV20-1	CSAPRTSDEQYF
TRBV10-3	CAISGDNQPQHF
TRBV20-1	CSAREGLAGVIDTQYF
TRBV11-3	CASSLDGTGLTDTQYF
TRBV24-1	CATSRGGEAFF
TRBV6-2/TRBV6-3	CASSSDYRVNEQFF
TRBV11-3	CASSLHRASTDTQYF
TRBV20-1	CSLSWGLNNEQFF
TRBV9	CASKEGEGLGGEQFF
TRBV7-2	CASSYFGDVRNEQFF